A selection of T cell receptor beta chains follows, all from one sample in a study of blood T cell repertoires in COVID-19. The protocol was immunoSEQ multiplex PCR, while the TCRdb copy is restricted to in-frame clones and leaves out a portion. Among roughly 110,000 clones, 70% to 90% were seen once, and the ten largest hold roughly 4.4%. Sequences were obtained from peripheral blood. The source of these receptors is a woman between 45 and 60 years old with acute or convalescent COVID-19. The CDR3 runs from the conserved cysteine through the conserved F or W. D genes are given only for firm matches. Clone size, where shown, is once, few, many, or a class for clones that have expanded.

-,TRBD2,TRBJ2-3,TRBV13,CASSLGAGADTQYF,TGTGCCAGCAGCTTAGGGGCGGGGGCAGATACGCAGTATTTT
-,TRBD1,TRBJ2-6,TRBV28,CASSTRDSLYSGANVLTF,TGTGCCAGTTCGACTCGGGACAGTCTTTACTCTGGGGCCAACGTCCTGACTTTC
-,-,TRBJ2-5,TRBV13,CASSYRDIQETQYF,TGTGCCAGCAGCTACCGGGATATCCAAGAGACCCAGTACTTC
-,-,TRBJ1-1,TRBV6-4,CASSRELNTEAFF,TGTGCCAGCAGCCGGGAGTTGAACACTGAAGCTTTCTTT
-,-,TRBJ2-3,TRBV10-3,CAISEGETGATDTQYF,TGTGCCATCAGTGAGGGGGAGACAGGAGCCACAGATACGCAGTATTTT
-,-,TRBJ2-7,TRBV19,CASSIGFSDAGLAWTYEQYF,TGTGCCAGTAGTATAGGATTTTCCGATGCGGGCCTCGCCTGGACCTACGAGCAGTACTTC
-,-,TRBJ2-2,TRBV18,CASSPGRGFTGELFF,TGTGCCAGCTCACCTGGCAGGGGATTCACCGGGGAGCTGTTTTTT
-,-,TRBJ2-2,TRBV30,CAWTQGNAGELFF,TGTGCCTGGACTCAGGGAAATGCCGGGGAGCTGTTTTTT
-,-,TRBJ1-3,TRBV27,CASSLSRSGNTIYF,TGTGCCAGCAGTTTATCGCGGTCTGGAAACACCATATATTTT
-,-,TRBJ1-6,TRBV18,CASSPPGPGRNSPLHF,TGTGCCAGCTCACCACCGGGGCCCGGGAGGAATTCACCCCTCCACTTT
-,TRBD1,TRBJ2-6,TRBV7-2,CASTLVGQGWSGANVLTF,TGTGCCAGCACCTTGGTGGGACAGGGGTGGTCTGGGGCCAACGTCCTGACTTTC
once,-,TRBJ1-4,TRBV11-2,CASSSPGRRKLFF,TGTGCCAGCAGCTCCCCAGGGCGTCGAAAACTGTTTTTT
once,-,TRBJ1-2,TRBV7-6,CASSSAGNYGYTF,TGTGCCAGCAGCTCGGCAGGGAACTATGGCTACACCTTC
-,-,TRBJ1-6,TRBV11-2,CASSPNVMGDSPLHF,TGTGCCAGCAGCCCAAACGTAATGGGAGATTCACCCCTCCACTTT
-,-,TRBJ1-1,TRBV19,CASSSGDTEAFF,TGTGCCAGTAGTTCAGGGGACACTGAAGCTTTCTTT
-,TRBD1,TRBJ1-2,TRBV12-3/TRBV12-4,CASSFGTGRGYTF,TGTGCCAGCAGTTTTGGGACAGGGCGCGGCTACACCTTC
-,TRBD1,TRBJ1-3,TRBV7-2,CASSLAYTGGTPSPSSGNTIYF,TGTGCCAGCAGCTTAGCCTACACAGGGGGCACCCCTTCACCTTCCTCTGGAAACACCATATATTTT
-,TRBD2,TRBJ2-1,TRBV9,CASSVSAGVTPRGSYNEQFF,TGTGCCAGCAGCGTAAGCGCGGGAGTCACCCCCCGGGGCTCCTACAATGAGCAGTTCTTC
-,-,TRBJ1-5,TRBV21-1,CASNHRGRGQPQHF,TGTGCCAGCAACCACAGGGGGCGCGGGCAGCCCCAGCATTTT
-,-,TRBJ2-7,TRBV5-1,CASSLDRREQYF,TGCGCCAGCAGTCTAGACAGGAGGGAGCAGTACTTC
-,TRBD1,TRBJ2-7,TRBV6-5,CASSRGTAYEQYF,TGTGCCAGCTCCAGGGGGACGGCCTACGAGCAGTACTTC
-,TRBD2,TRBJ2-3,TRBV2,CASNRGGTDTQYF,TGTGCCAGCAACCGGGGGGGCACAGATACGCAGTATTTT
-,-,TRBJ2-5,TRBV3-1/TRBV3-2,CASSQLDGQLMETQYF,TGTGCCAGCAGCCAATTAGACGGACAGCTGATGGAGACCCAGTACTTC
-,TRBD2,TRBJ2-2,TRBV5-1,CASSLSGAANTGELFF,TGCGCCAGCAGCTTGAGCGGGGCCGCGAACACCGGGGAGCTGTTTTTT
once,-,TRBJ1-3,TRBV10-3,CAISEGWRTRNTIYF,TGTGCCATCAGTGAGGGCTGGAGAACGCGCAACACCATATATTTT
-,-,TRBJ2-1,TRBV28,CASTYTGGAGYNEQFF,TGTGCCAGCACCTACACAGGGGGGGCCGGCTACAATGAGCAGTTCTTC
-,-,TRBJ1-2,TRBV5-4,CASSPPQNRGYGYTF,TGTGCCAGCAGCCCTCCACAGAATAGGGGCTATGGCTACACCTTC
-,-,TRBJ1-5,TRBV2,CASTLLGGSNQPQHF,TGTGCCAGCACCCTCCTGGGGGGTAGCAATCAGCCCCAGCATTTT
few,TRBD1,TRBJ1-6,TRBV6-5,CASTGTGNSPLHF,TGTGCCAGTACCGGGACAGGGAATTCACCCCTCCACTTT
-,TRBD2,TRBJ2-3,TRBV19,CASSMKPGLAGADTQYF,TGTGCCAGTAGTATGAAGCCGGGACTAGCGGGGGCAGATACGCAGTATTTT
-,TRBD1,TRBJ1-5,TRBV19,CASSSRGQGNQPQHF,TGTGCCAGTAGTTCCCGGGGACAGGGCAATCAGCCCCAGCATTTT
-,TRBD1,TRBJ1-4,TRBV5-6,CASSYRGRRATNEKLFF,TGTGCCAGCAGCTACAGGGGGCGTAGGGCAACTAATGAAAAACTGTTTTTT
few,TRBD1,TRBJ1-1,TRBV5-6,CASSLDRGTMNTEAFF,TGTGCCAGCAGCTTGGACAGGGGAACGATGAACACTGAAGCTTTCTTT
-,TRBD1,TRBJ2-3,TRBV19,CASSTNGQGGRDTQYF,TGTGCCAGTAGTACGAACGGACAGGGGGGACGAGATACGCAGTATTTT
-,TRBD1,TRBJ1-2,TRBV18,CASSPSRQGLYGYTF,TGTGCCAGCTCACCGTCTAGACAGGGACTTTATGGCTACACCTTC
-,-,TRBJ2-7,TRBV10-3,CAISESLGQTSYEQYF,TGTGCCATCAGTGAGTCGCTAGGACAGACATCCTACGAGCAGTACTTC
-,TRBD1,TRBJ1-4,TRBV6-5,CASRDRGDEKLFF,TGTGCCAGCAGGGACAGGGGCGATGAAAAACTGTTTTTT
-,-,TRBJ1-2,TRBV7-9,CASTPERLGRVKGYTF,TGTGCCAGCACCCCCGAAAGATTGGGCAGGGTGAAGGGCTACACCTTC
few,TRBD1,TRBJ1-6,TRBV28,CASRTGYSPLHF,TGTGCCAGCAGGACAGGGTATTCACCCCTCCACTTT
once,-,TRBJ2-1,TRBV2,CASSVVDSYNEQFF,TGTGCCAGCAGTGTCGTGGACTCTTACAATGAGCAGTTCTTC
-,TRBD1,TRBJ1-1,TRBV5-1,CASSLAGGDRTEAFF,TGCGCCAGCAGCTTGGCAGGGGGCGATCGGACTGAAGCTTTCTTT
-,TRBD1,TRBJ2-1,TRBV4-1,CASSPWGQGSRGEQFF,TGCGCCAGCAGCCCTTGGGGACAGGGGTCCCGAGGGGAGCAGTTCTTC
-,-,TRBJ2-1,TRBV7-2,CASKQGHLLYNEQFF,TGTGCCAGCAAGCAGGGACACCTTTTATACAATGAGCAGTTCTTC
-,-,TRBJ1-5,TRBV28,CASITGSSQPQHF,TGTGCCAGCATTACAGGGTCTAGTCAGCCCCAGCATTTT
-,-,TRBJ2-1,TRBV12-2,CASRLAPRYNEQFF,TGTGCAAGTCGCTTAGCGCCCAGATACAATGAGCAGTTCTTC
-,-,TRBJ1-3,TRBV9,CASSVDSGNTIYF,TGTGCCAGCAGCGTAGACAGCGGAAACACCATATATTTT
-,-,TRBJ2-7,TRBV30,CAWSKGGAKYEQYF,TGTGCCTGGAGTAAAGGAGGGGCGAAGTACGAGCAGTACTTC
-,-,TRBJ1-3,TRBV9,CASSPGVGSGNTIYF,TGTGCCAGCAGCCCGGGGGTAGGCTCTGGAAACACCATATATTTT
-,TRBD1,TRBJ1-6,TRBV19,CASQPGQNNSPLHF,TGTGCCAGCCAACCGGGACAGAATAATTCACCCCTCCACTTT
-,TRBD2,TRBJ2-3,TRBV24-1,CATSDPGTSRTDTQYF,TGTGCCACCAGTGATCCCGGGACTAGCCGCACAGATACGCAGTATTTT
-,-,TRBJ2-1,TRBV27,CASSSGDTYNEQFF,TGTGCCAGCAGTTCGGGAGATACCTACAATGAGCAGTTCTTC
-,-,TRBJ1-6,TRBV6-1,CASSDREYNSPLHF,TGTGCCAGCAGTGACCGGGAGTATAATTCACCCCTCCACTTT
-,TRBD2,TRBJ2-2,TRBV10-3,CAISREDLNGELFF,TGTGCCATCTCCCGGGAGGATTTGAACGGGGAGCTGTTTTTT
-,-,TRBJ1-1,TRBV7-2,CASSLATRNTEAFF,TGTGCCAGCAGCTTAGCCACGAGGAACACTGAAGCTTTCTTT
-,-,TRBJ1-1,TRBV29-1,CSVSQGPTEAFF,TGCAGCGTTTCCCAGGGGCCCACTGAAGCTTTCTTT
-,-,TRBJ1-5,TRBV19,CASSDQEPQHF,TGTGCCAGTAGTGACCAGGAGCCCCAGCATTTT